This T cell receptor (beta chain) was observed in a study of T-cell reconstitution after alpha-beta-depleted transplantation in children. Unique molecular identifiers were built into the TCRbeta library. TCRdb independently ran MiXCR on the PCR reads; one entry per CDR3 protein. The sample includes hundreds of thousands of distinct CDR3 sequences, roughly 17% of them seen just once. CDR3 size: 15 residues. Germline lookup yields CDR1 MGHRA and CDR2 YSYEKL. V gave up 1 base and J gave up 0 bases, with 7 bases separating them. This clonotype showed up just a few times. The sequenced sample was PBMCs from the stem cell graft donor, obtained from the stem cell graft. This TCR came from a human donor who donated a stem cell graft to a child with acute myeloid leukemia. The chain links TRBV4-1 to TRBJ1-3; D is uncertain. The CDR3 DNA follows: TGCGCCAGCAGCCAAGTCTCTAGCTCTGGAAACACCATATATTTT. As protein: CASSQVSSSGNTIYF.